One and the same sample provided the 23 T cell receptor beta chains below, sequenced in a study of blood T cell repertoires in COVID-19. Generated by immunoSEQ multiplex PCR, the TCRdb table keeps only in-frame clones and is missing some. In the table there are 190,000 or so clones, roughly nine tenths of which are singletons. Sample: peripheral blood. The source is a woman in her 70s with acute or convalescent COVID-19.

V and J are TRBV10-2 and TRBJ1-2, with 10 bases matching TRBD1. CDR3 length equals 14 residues. V dropped 8 bases and J dropped 6; count of bases not matched to a gene: 9. The germline V gene encodes CDR1 WSHSY and CDR2 SAAADI. The CDR3 bases are TGCGCCAGCGGGACAGGGGTAAACAGCGATGGCTACACCTTC. It codes for CASGTGVNSDGYTF.

The CDR3 nucleotides read TGTGCCATCAGTGACGCGCTAACAGGGGAGCCTCGGTATGGCTACACCTTC. It yields the protein CAISDALTGEPRYGYTF. The chain uses TRBV10-3 and TRBJ1-2; 7 bases map to TRBD1. Germline V CDR1 and CDR2: ENHRY, SYGVKD. The CDR3 extends over 17 amino acids. V gave up 3 bases and J gave up 5 bases; unmatched junction bases: 15.

This CDR3 reads CASSLGPLNTEAFF. CDR3 coding DNA: TGCGCCAGCAGCTTGGGGCCTCTGAACACTGAAGCTTTCTTT. This chain joins TRBV5-1 and TRBJ1-1; the D is unclear. Per germline, CDR1 SGHRS and CDR2 YFSETQ. Trimming removed 0 bases from V and 0 bases from J, with 6 bases in between. The CDR3 covers 14 residues.

The J gene is TRBJ1-2, the V gene TRBV18, with TRBD1 matching over 8 bases. Looked up from germline, CDR1 is KGHSH and CDR2 is LQKENI. The CDR3 contains 15 residues. Trimming took 6 bases from V and 3 from J; bases not matched to a gene: 9. CDR3 nucleotide sequence: TGTGCCAGCTCCCTGGACAGGGACGGGTACTATGGCTACACCTTC. Its protein product is CASSLDRDGYYGYTF.

This rearrangement joins TRBV15 to TRBJ2-1; TRBD2 agrees at 11 bases. This CDR3 is built from 15 residues. The germline gives CDR1 LNHNV, CDR2 YYDKDF (reference sequence). The V and J ends lost 3 bases and 4 bases, in that order; junction bases with no gene match: 2. CDR3 DNA: TGTGCCACCAGCAGGACTAGCGGGGCATACAATGAGCAGTTCTTC. Its translation: CATSRTSGAYNEQFF.

Concerning this clone: A read error may account for a junction end that differs from germline. V usage is TRBV11-3 and J usage is TRBJ1-2, with 9 bases aligning to TRBD1. From germline, CDR1 is SGHNT and CDR2 YENEEA. This CDR3 comprises 14 residues. CDR3 loop: CASSVDRGEDGYTF. In DNA, the CDR3 is TGTGCCAGCAGCGTAGACAGGGGGGAAGATGGCTACACCTTC.

The rearrangement joins TRBV10-3 to TRBJ1-6; D might be TRBD1 (5 bases). V lost 0 bases, J lost 6 bases, and 9 bases lay in between. The CDR3 is 15 amino acids. In germline, CDR1 is ENHRY, CDR2 SYGVKD. The CDR3 coding sequence is TGTGCCATCAGTGAGTCGAACAGGACTAATTCACCCCTCCACTTT. It codes for CAISESNRTNSPLHF.

The chain links TRBV10-1 to TRBJ2-7; 7 bases agree with TRBD2. There are 16 residues in the CDR3. Germline V gives CDR1 WNHNN, CDR2 SYGVQD (reference sequence). J was trimmed by 2 bases and V by 3 bases; bases with no gene match: 10. CDR3 DNA: TGCGCCAGCAGTGATTCCCGGACTAGGGGAACCTACGAGCAGTACTTC. Translated: CASSDSRTRGTYEQYF.

The chain joins TRBV14 to TRBJ1-4; unclear D gene. Trimming stripped 1 base from V and 14 bases from J, with 14 bases between. This CDR3 is built from 13 residues. In germline, CDR1 is SGHDN, CDR2 FVKESK. The CDR3 sequence is CASSQVTGLNLFF. CDR3 in DNA: TGTGCCAGCAGCCAAGTGACGGGGTTGAATCTGTTTTTT.

V usage is TRBV4-3 and J usage is TRBJ2-3; TRBD2 matches at 7 bases. Looked up from germline, CDR1 is LGHNA and CDR2 is YSLEER. J gave up 2 bases and V 4 bases, and 9 bases lay outside the gene matches. The CDR3 covers 16 residues. In DNA form, the CDR3 reads TGCGCCAGCAGCCCCCGTCCGGGAGGAGACACAGATACGCAGTATTTT. Its translation is CASSPRPGGDTDTQYF.

The rearrangement links TRBV3-1 (or the pseudogene TRBV3-2) to TRBJ2-7; TRBD2 agrees at 9 bases. This CDR3 spans 16 amino acids. The V and J ends lost 4 bases and 5 bases, in that order; junction bases with no gene match: 12. Germline V gene data show CDR1 as LGHDT and CDR2 as YNNKEL (reference sequence). CDR3 loop: CASSRSSGVYQDEQYF. CDR3 DNA: TGTGCCAGCAGCCGTTCTAGCGGGGTGTACCAGGACGAGCAGTACTTC.

The V gene is TRBV7-9, the J gene TRBJ1-5; 7 nucleotides match TRBD1. Looked up from germline, CDR1 is SEHNR and CDR2 is FQNEAQ (reference sequence). With V trimmed by 4 bases and J by 5 bases, 5 bases remained unmatched. This CDR3 has 14 residues. The CDR3 DNA follows: TGTGCCAGCAGCTCCGGGACAGCTGATCAGCCCCAGCATTTT. This gives the protein CASSSGTADQPQHF.

This clone was counted once. This chain links TRBV27 with TRBJ2-3, with TRBD2 matching over 16 bases. The J segment lost 8 bases and the V segment lost 4 bases, leaving 6 bases of the junction unmatched. The CDR3 covers 16 residues. Germline V gives CDR1 MNHEY, CDR2 SMNVEV (reference sequence). CDR3: CASSSGLAGGQTTQYF. The CDR3 region has the DNA TGTGCCAGCAGTTCGGGACTAGCGGGAGGGCAAACTACGCAGTATTTT.

This chain joins TRBV19 and TRBJ2-5; TRBD2 aligns across 11 bases. Germline-derived CDR1 and CDR2 are LNHDA and SQIVND (reference sequence). Germline trimming cut 4 bases from V and 5 bases from J; bases unmatched to any gene: 6. The CDR3 runs to 15 residues. The CDR3 DNA sequence: TGTGCCAGTAGTAGTAGCGGGGGGGCTCTGGAGACCCAGTACTTC. This gives the protein CASSSSGGALETQYF.

Note on this clone: Other nucleotide sequences from this sample produce the same CDR3. The chain carries TRBV3-1 (or the pseudogene TRBV3-2) and TRBJ1-4; the match to TRBD1 covers 7 bases. This CDR3 region has 15 residues. V lost 4 bases to trimming and J lost 1 base; unmatched junction nucleotides: 3. The germline gives CDR1 LGHDT, CDR2 YNNKEL (reference sequence). CDR3 region: CASSPNRGTNEKLFF. CDR3 DNA sequence: TGTGCCAGCAGCCCCAACAGGGGAACTAATGAAAAACTGTTTTTT.

The chain uses TRBV27 and TRBJ2-7, with TRBD2 identical over 8 bases. The length of the CDR3 is 14 residues. After removal of 3 bases from V and 4 bases from J, the junction contained 5 bases not matched to a gene. CDR1 and CDR2 (germline): MNHEY, SMNVEV (reference sequence). CDR3 sequence: CASSFIAGGYEQYF. The CDR3 nucleotides are TGTGCCAGCAGTTTCATCGCGGGAGGATACGAGCAGTACTTC.

The V and J genes are TRBV4-1 and TRBJ2-7, with 9 bases that match TRBD1. Germline V gene data show CDR1 as MGHRA and CDR2 as YSYEKL. The CDR3 sequence is 16 residues long. The junction had 3 bases not matched to a gene; V was cut back by 0 bases and J by 0 bases. The CDR3 nucleotides read TGCGCCAGCAGCCAAGAGGGACAGGGTAGCTCCTACGAGCAGTACTTC. Its translation is CASSQEGQGSSYEQYF.

This chain connects TRBV6-6 to TRBJ2-7; D possibly corresponds to TRBD2 (5 bases). The V and J ends lost 4 bases and 8 bases respectively, with 15 bases between them. Germline CDR1 is MNHNY and CDR2 is SVGAGI (reference sequence). This CDR3 is 13 amino acids long. CDR3 coding DNA: TGTGCCAGCAGTTCCGGACTTATGACCAAGCAGTACTTC. Its translation: CASSSGLMTKQYF.

J is TRBJ1-1 and V is TRBV6-1; no firm D call. V was clipped by 1 base and J by 8 bases, with 8 bases between them. This CDR3 contains 12 residues. The germline CDR1 and CDR2 sequences are MNHNS and SASEGT. The DNA of the CDR3 is TGTGCCAGCAGTGAAGGTTGGGCAGAAGCTTTCTTT. Its translation is CASSEGWAEAFF.

A word on this clone: Within the sample, other DNA sequences also encode this same CDR3. The chain carries TRBV9 and TRBJ2-1; 12 bases match TRBD2. The CDR3 extends over 16 amino acids. CDR1 is SGDLS, CDR2 YYNGEE, per germline. Trimming cost V 0 bases and J 6 bases; bases outside gene matches: 4. In DNA form, the CDR3 reads TGTGCCAGCAGCGTAGGAGGACTAGCGGGGATCAATGAGCAGTTCTTC. Translation: CASSVGGLAGINEQFF.

CDR3 bases: TGTGCCAGCAGTTGGACAGGGAGAGGGTCTGGGGCCAACGTCCTGACTTTC. Translated: CASSWTGRGSGANVLTF. The chain combines TRBV28 with TRBJ2-6, with 8 bases aligning to TRBD1. The CDR3 runs 17 residues. Germline trimming cut 4 bases from V and 1 base from J; bases unmatched to any gene: 6. Germline loops: CDR1 MDHEN, CDR2 SYDVKM.

J is TRBJ1-5 and V is TRBV5-4; D gene uncertain. CDR1 SGHNT and CDR2 YYREEE come from the germline V gene (reference sequence). V gave up 4 bases and J gave up 4 bases, with 9 bases separating them. The CDR3 consists of 13 residues. The CDR3 nucleotides are TGTGCCAGCAGCCTCGACGGGAATCAGCCCCAGCATTTT. Translation gives CASSLDGNQPQHF.

The chain employs TRBV9 and TRBJ2-7, with D tentatively TRBD1 (7 bases). Trimming shortened V by 0 bases and J by 2 bases, and 12 bases separated the two germline ends. Germline CDR1 and CDR2: SGDLS and YYNGEE. CDR3 length: 15 residues. CDR3 DNA: TGTGCCAGCAGCGTAGTGGAGGGGGCACCCTACGAGCAGTACTTC. Amino acid sequence: CASSVVEGAPYEQYF.